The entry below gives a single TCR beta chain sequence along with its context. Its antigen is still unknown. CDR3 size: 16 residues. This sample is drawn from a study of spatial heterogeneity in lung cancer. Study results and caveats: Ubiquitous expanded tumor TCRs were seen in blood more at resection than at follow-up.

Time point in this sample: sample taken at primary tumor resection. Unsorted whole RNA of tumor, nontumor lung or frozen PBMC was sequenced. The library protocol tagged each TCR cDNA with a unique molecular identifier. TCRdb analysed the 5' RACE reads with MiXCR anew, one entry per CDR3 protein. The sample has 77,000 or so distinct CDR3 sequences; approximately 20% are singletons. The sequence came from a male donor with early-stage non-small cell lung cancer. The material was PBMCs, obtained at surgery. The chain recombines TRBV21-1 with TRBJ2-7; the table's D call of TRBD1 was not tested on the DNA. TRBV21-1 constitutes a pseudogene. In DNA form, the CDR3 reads TGTGCCAGCAGCTTACTCTCCCGGACATCGGCCTACGAGCAGTACTTC. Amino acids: CASSLLSRTSAYEQYF.